A single sample is the source of the 22 T cell receptor beta chains below, sequenced in a study of post-analysis software for immune sequencing data. Study results and caveats: Roughly 5 TRBV segments, including TRBV5-6, TRBV5-1 and TRBV20-1, were more frequent in patients than controls.

The TCR beta cDNA libraries carried unique molecular identifiers. MiXCR was run by TCRdb on the PCR reads, yielding one entry per CDR3 protein. The repertoire holds 650,000 to 850,000 distinct CDR3 sequences, with 46% as singletons. The antigens for these receptors are not known. The sequencing input was blood. The source of these receptors is a girl between 5 and 17 years old with multiple sclerosis.

The V gene is TRBV10-3, the J gene TRBJ1-2; TRBD1 agrees at 7 bases. The trim removed 2 bases at V and 6 bases at J, leaving 9 bases unmatched. CDR1 is ENHRY, CDR2 SYGVKD, per germline. This CDR3 region has 15 residues. CDR3 DNA: TGTGCCATCAGTGAGCGGCCGGAGGGGGCTCATGGCTACACCTTC. Its translation: CAISERPEGAHGYTF.

The chain employs TRBV4-3 and TRBJ2-7; tentative D call: TRBD2 (5 bases). This CDR3 is 13 amino acids long. Germline V gene lookup returns CDR1 LGHNA and CDR2 YSLEER. Trimming left V 2 bases short and J 9 bases short, with 14 bases between. The CDR3 region is CASSQSRGSGQYF. Here the CDR3 DNA reads TGCGCCAGCAGCCAATCCCGAGGGTCGGGGCAGTACTTC.

This clonotype was seen a few times. V gene TRBV9 combines with J gene TRBJ2-7; no reliable D call. Germline CDR1 reads SGDLS; CDR2 reads YYNGEE. This CDR3 has 14 amino acids. V was cut by 0 bases and J by 0 bases, with 7 bases left in between. In DNA form, the CDR3 reads TGTGCCAGCAGCGTAGGGGCTGGCTCCTACGAGCAGTACTTC. Encoded protein: CASSVGAGSYEQYF.

This clonotype was counted a few times. The chain recombines TRBV7-8 with TRBJ1-1, with D perhaps matching TRBD1 (6 bases). The ends were cut back, 2 bases at V and 1 base at J, with 11 bases in the middle. This CDR3 contains 15 residues. Germline V lookup: CDR1 SGHVS, CDR2 FQNEAQ. The CDR3 DNA follows: TGTGCCAGCAGCTTATCACTGGGGGCGAACACTGAAGCTTTCTTT. Its protein product is CASSLSLGANTEAFF.

V is TRBV29-1 and J is TRBJ1-5; weak D call: TRBD1 (5 bases). The CDR3 has 14 amino acids. V was pared by 5 bases and J by 0 bases, with 11 bases between. From germline, CDR1 is SQVTM and CDR2 ANQGSEA. CDR3 nucleotides: TGCAGCGTTCCAGGAGACAGTAGCAATCAGCCCCAGCATTTT. Residues: CSVPGDSSNQPQHF.

V gene TRBV11-1 combines with J gene TRBJ1-1; D is unclear. V was clipped by 2 bases and J by 5 bases, with 3 bases between them. The CDR3 spans 11 residues. The germline V gene encodes CDR1 SGHAT and CDR2 FQDESV (reference sequence). CDR3 sequence (DNA): TGTGCCAGCAGCTTATGGACTGAAGCTTTCTTT. Its protein is CASSLWTEAFF.

The J gene is TRBJ2-1, the V gene TRBV28; TRBD2 matches 8 bases. This CDR3 spans 15 amino acids. Trimming at V came to 5 bases and at J to 5 bases, leaving 8 bases not matched to a gene. Germline CDR1 reads MDHEN; CDR2 reads SYDVKM. The CDR3 loop reads CASSLPAGVNNEQFF. The CDR3 nucleotides read TGTGCCAGCAGTCTTCCAGCGGGAGTGAACAATGAGCAGTTCTTC.

This chain links TRBV28 with TRBJ2-7; 8 positions match TRBD1. Germline-derived CDR1 and CDR2 are MDHEN and SYDVKM. The trim removed 3 bases at V and 4 bases at J, leaving 11 bases unmatched. This CDR3 is 16 amino acids long. The DNA of the CDR3 is TGTGCCAGCAGTTTGAGGGGGGACAGGACACTTTACGAGCAGTACTTC. Protein sequence: CASSLRGDRTLYEQYF.

The V call is TRBV3-1, the J call TRBJ2-1; tentative D call: TRBD2 (6 bases). There are 12 residues in the CDR3. V lost 4 bases and J lost 8, with 9 bases in between. CDR1 LGHDT and CDR2 YNNKEL come from the germline V gene (reference sequence). The CDR3: CASSRQRDEQFF. The DNA for the CDR3 is TGTGCCAGCAGCCGGCAGCGGGATGAGCAGTTCTTC.

The V call is TRBV10-3, the J call TRBJ2-7, with D perhaps matching TRBD2 (5 bases). CDR1 ENHRY and CDR2 SYGVKD come from the germline V gene. CDR3 length: 13 residues. V lost 3 bases and J 5 bases, leaving 11 bases between the germline ends. The CDR3 region is CAISDEGSNEQYF. DNA for the CDR3: TGTGCCATCAGTGACGAGGGTAGCAACGAGCAGTACTTC.

This clonotype was seen more than once but under ten times. The gene calls are TRBV11-2 and TRBJ2-7, with TRBD1 matching 8 bases. V was clipped by 0 bases and J by 4 bases; unmatched bases: 5. Germline assignment: CDR1 SGHAT and CDR2 FQNNGV. The CDR3 has 15 amino acids. CDR3 nucleotide sequence: TGTGCCAGCAGCTTAGAGGCGGGACAGGATTACGAGCAGTACTTC. Translation: CASSLEAGQDYEQYF.

This clonotype has just a few counts. The chain uses TRBV10-2 and TRBJ2-7; D might be TRBD2 (5 bases). V was trimmed by 3 bases and J by 6 bases, leaving 18 bases between them. The CDR3 is made up of 15 amino acids. Germline V gene data show CDR1 as WSHSY and CDR2 as SAAADI. The CDR3 DNA follows: TGCGCCAGCAGTGAAAGGCAGGAGGTTCGTCGCGAGCAGTACTTC. Translated, it gives CASSERQEVRREQYF.

To note about this clonotype: One junction end does not reproduce the germline sequence, and a read error may be involved. The J gene is TRBJ2-7, the V gene TRBV13, with D tentatively TRBD1 (6 bases). CDR1 and CDR2 from the germline V gene are PRHDT and FYEKMQ (reference sequence). CDR3 length: 14 residues. The CDR3 protein is CASSLRQAIYGQYF. For the CDR3, the DNA is TGTGCCAGCAGCTTAAGACAGGCTATATACGGGCAGTACTTC.

J is TRBJ1-1 and V is TRBV6-2 or TRBV6-3; 7 bases fit TRBD1. This CDR3 spans 19 amino acids. V shed 3 bases and J 0 bases; nucleotides not matched to a gene: 16. The germline V gene encodes CDR1 MNHEY and CDR2 SVGEGT. In nucleotides, the CDR3 is TGTGCCAGCAGTTATCTCCCGAGACAGGGTTTTTACCTGAACACTGAAGCTTTCTTT. This encodes CASSYLPRQGFYLNTEAFF.

This sequence joins TRBV20-1 and TRBJ2-7, with TRBD2 matching 10 bases. The CDR3 is 17 residues long. V gave up 2 bases and J gave up 2 bases; unmatched junction bases: 12. Looked up from germline, CDR1 is DFQATT and CDR2 is SNEGSKA (reference sequence). DNA for the CDR3: TGCAGTGCTAGACCCCTTCGGCTAGCGGGAGCAGCCTACGAGCAGTACTTC. Its translation is CSARPLRLAGAAYEQYF.

The chain recombines TRBV2 with TRBJ2-5; possible D gene TRBD2, 5 bases. This CDR3 has 12 amino acids. Per the germline V gene, CDR1 is SNHLY and CDR2 is FYNNEI. Trimming removed 6 bases from V and 3 bases from J, with 8 bases in between. The CDR3 spells CASRTIEETQYF. The CDR3 coding sequence is TGTGCCAGCAGGACTATCGAAGAGACCCAGTACTTC.

In its sample, this clonotype was seen once. The rearrangement joins TRBV27 to TRBJ2-1; maybe TRBD2 (6 bases). V was shortened by 4 bases and J by 0 bases, with 13 bases between the two germline ends. In germline, CDR1 is MNHEY, CDR2 SMNVEV (reference sequence). The CDR3 is 16 amino acids. As DNA, the CDR3 is TGTGCCAGCAGTTGGGTGGGGCGGGGCTCCTACAATGAGCAGTTCTTC. Translation: CASSWVGRGSYNEQFF.

This clonotype has ten or more counts. The chain recombines TRBV7-9 with TRBJ2-6, with 8 bases lining up with TRBD1. The J segment lost 0 bases and the V segment lost 5 bases, leaving 6 bases of the junction unmatched. The CDR3 sequence is 17 residues long. Germline CDR1 SEHNR, CDR2 FQNEAQ (reference sequence). CDR3 loop: CASSKTGASSGANVLTF. The CDR3 DNA sequence: TGTGCCAGCAGCAAGACAGGGGCCTCCTCTGGGGCCAACGTCCTGACTTTC.

The table lists this clonotype with many counts. The chain combines TRBV29-1 with TRBJ1-2; no definite D call. Germline CDR1 reads SQVTM; CDR2 reads ANQGSEA. Trimming took off 1 base at V and 7 bases at J, with 7 bases between the two ends. The CDR3 extends over 11 amino acids. The CDR3 DNA reads as TGCAGCGTTGAAGTGGGCGGTGGCTACACCTTC. This codes for CSVEVGGGYTF.

This chain uses TRBV4-2 with TRBJ2-1; 8 bases align to TRBD1. Germline assignment: CDR1 LGHNA and CDR2 YNFKEQ. The CDR3 runs to 19 residues. With V trimmed by 4 bases and J by 5 bases, 19 bases remained unmatched. The chain's CDR3 is CASSLTGALSLADDNEQFF. DNA of the CDR3: TGTGCCAGCAGCCTGACAGGGGCCCTTTCACTGGCGGACGACAATGAGCAGTTCTTC.

This chain links TRBV20-1 with TRBJ2-3; the match to TRBD2 covers 8 bases. Germline V CDR1 and CDR2: DFQATT, SNEGSKA (reference sequence). The CDR3 is 14 amino acids. Unmatched junction bases numbered 7, after V lost 6 bases and J lost 2 bases. Here the CDR3 DNA reads TGCAGTGCCCTTAGCGGGACCCTCACAGATACGCAGTATTTT. This sequence encodes CSALSGTLTDTQYF.

This clonotype has just one count. The chain is built from TRBV7-9 and TRBJ1-3, with D tentatively TRBD1 (6 bases). CDR3 length equals 16 residues. Germline-derived CDR1 and CDR2 are SEHNR and FQNEAQ (reference sequence). V lost 4 bases, J lost 2 bases, and 15 bases lay in between. CDR3 bases: TGTGCCAGCAGCTCCTGGACACAGGGCACTGGAAACACCATATATTTT. Encoded protein: CASSSWTQGTGNTIYF. The variable domain in full, completed from reference TRBV7-9 and TRBJ1-3, reads DTGVSQNPRHKITKRGQNVTFRCDPISEHNRLYWYRQTLGQGPEFLTYFQNEAQLEKSRLLSDRFSAERPKGSFSTLEIQRTEQGDSAMYLCASSSWTQGTGNTIYFGEGSWLTVV.